A selection of T cell receptor beta chains follows, all from one sample in a study of a mutant IDH1 vaccine in newly diagnosed glioma. Their target antigens are unknown. Data came from immunoSEQ multiplex PCR; TCRdb stores just in-frame clones and leaves some out. The sample contains around 50,000 clones, approximately 84% of which appear only once. Specimen: PBMCs, collected from a glioma patient whose treatment included an IDH1 peptide vaccine. These receptors came from a woman aged 30 to 39 with glioma. Some clones in this sample may be carry-over from other donors' samples. CDR3s include the opening cysteine and the closing phenylalanine or tryptophan. The D gene is left open where the match is weak. Clone sizes are given selectively: once, few, many, or a class where the clone is expanded.

size | J | D | V | DNA | CDR3
few | TRBJ1-1 | NA | TRBV29-1 | TGCAGCGTTGAGGGAGAGAACACTGAAGCTTTCTTT | CSVEGENTEAFF
NA | TRBJ2-7 | NA | TRBV9 | TGTGCCAGCAGCGTAGAGGGACCGACAGCGCCCTACGAGCAGTACTTC | CASSVEGPTAPYEQYF
NA | TRBJ2-7 | NA | TRBV28 | TGTGCCAGCAGTTTGGCAGGGCTTAACGCTTACGAGCAGTACTTC | CASSLAGLNAYEQYF
NA | TRBJ1-2 | NA | TRBV28 | TGTGCCAGCAGTCCTCCGGGACACCCCTATGGCTACACCTTC | CASSPPGHPYGYTF
NA | TRBJ1-2 | TRBD1 | TRBV19 | TGTGCCAGTACCCTAAGGGACAGGGCCAACTATGGCTACACCTTC | CASTLRDRANYGYTF
NA | TRBJ1-2 | NA | TRBV19 | TGTGCCAGTAGTCCCCTGGGACGGTTCTATGGCTACACCTTC | CASSPLGRFYGYTF
once | TRBJ1-1 | NA | TRBV19 | TGTGCCAGTACCTTAGAACAGGGAGGTGGGACTGAAGCTTTCTTT | CASTLEQGGGTEAFF
NA | TRBJ1-1 | NA | TRBV19 | TGTGCCAGTAGTCTCGGTCCGAACACTGAAGCTTTCTTT | CASSLGPNTEAFF
NA | TRBJ2-3 | TRBD2 | TRBV5-4 | TGTGCCAGCAGCCCGGGACTAGACTTTACAGATACGCAGTATTTT | CASSPGLDFTDTQYF
NA | TRBJ1-2 | NA | TRBV5-1 | TGCGCCAGCAGCCTTGCGACCGGGACAAAGGATGGCTACACCTTC | CASSLATGTKDGYTF
NA | TRBJ1-5 | TRBD1 | TRBV29-1 | TGCAGCGCCCAGACAGGGGGCGACCAGCCCCAGCATTTT | CSAQTGGDQPQHF
medium-sized | TRBJ1-5 | NA | TRBV6-1 | TGTGCCAGCAGTGAAGCGGGGGGGACTCAGCCCCAGCATTTT | CASSEAGGTQPQHF
NA | TRBJ2-2 | NA | TRBV7-6 | TGTGCCAGCAGCTTAGAGGTTGGCACCGACGGGAGTGTCGGGGAGCTGTTTTTT | CASSLEVGTDGSVGELFF
NA | TRBJ1-4 | NA | TRBV4-1 | TGCGCCAGCACCCCTAATGGAGGGAGGGTTGAAAAACTGTTTTTT | CASTPNGGRVEKLFF
once | TRBJ2-1 | TRBD1 | TRBV14 | TGTGCCAGCAGCCAAGGACAGGGCTTCGTCAACAATGAGCAGTTCTTC | CASSQGQGFVNNEQFF
NA | TRBJ1-2 | TRBD1 | TRBV2 | TGTGCCAGCTATAACCTCGTAGGGACAGGCACTCCCTATGGCTACACCTTC | CASYNLVGTGTPYGYTF
NA | TRBJ2-1 | NA | TRBV25-1 | TGTGCCAGCAGTGCCGTGAGGATGCGGGGTTACAATGAGCAGTTCTTC | CASSAVRMRGYNEQFF
NA | TRBJ2-7 | NA | TRBV19 | TGTGCCAGTAGTGACAGACAACCCTACGAGCAGTACTTC | CASSDRQPYEQYF
once | TRBJ1-1 | NA | TRBV7-9 | TGTGCCAGCAGCCCAGAGGGGAGGTTCACTGAAGCTTTCTTT | CASSPEGRFTEAFF
once | TRBJ1-2 | NA | TRBV27 | TGTGCCAGCAGTTTAATGCCGGGCCAGGGTAACTATGGCTACACCTTC | CASSLMPGQGNYGYTF
NA | TRBJ2-7 | NA | TRBV5-1 | TGCGCCAGCAGCTTGGACTCTCCGGATGCCTACGAGCAGTACTTC | CASSLDSPDAYEQYF
once | TRBJ2-1 | NA | TRBV30 | TGTGCCTGGAGTCCCTGGAAGCTGGGCCCTACGGGTAATGAGCAGTTCTTC | CAWSPWKLGPTGNEQFF
NA | TRBJ2-1 | TRBD2 | TRBV6-6 | TGTGCCAGCAGCCCGGGACTAGCGGTCAACAATGAGCAGTTCTTC | CASSPGLAVNNEQFF
few | TRBJ1-1 | NA | TRBV7-6 | TGTGCCAGCAGCTTAGCAAACGGGGGAGGCACTGAAGCTTTCTTT | CASSLANGGGTEAFF
NA | TRBJ2-7 | NA | TRBV4-1 | TGCGCCAGCAGCCAGCAGGACCTTATCAGCTCCTACGAGCAGTACTTC | CASSQQDLISSYEQYF
NA | TRBJ1-3 | NA | TRBV10-1 | TGCGCCACCAACCGACTCAGAACCTCGGTCGGCTCTGGAAACACCATATATTTT | CATNRLRTSVGSGNTIYF